What follows are 23 T cell receptor beta chains derived from one specimen sequenced in a study of T-cell reconstitution after alpha-beta-depleted transplantation in children. A TCRbeta library incorporating unique molecular identifiers was prepared. MiXCR, run by TCRdb on the PCR reads, gives a single entry per CDR3 protein. The sample contains 250,000 to 400,000 distinct CDR3 sequences, over 20% of which appear only once. The sample here was PBMCs, mostly from graft donor cells, taken 180 days after TCRalphabeta/CD19-depleted stem cell transplant. Receptor source: a male patient younger than 18 who had a stem cell transplant for acute lymphoblastic leukemia, so the T cells may come from the graft donor.

V gene TRBV11-1 combines with J gene TRBJ2-5; possible D gene TRBD2, 6 bases. CDR1 and CDR2 (germline): SGHAT, FQDESV (reference sequence). The CDR3 sequence is 18 residues long. The V end was cut by 2 bases, the J end by 3 bases, with 22 bases between. The DNA for the CDR3 is TGTGCCAGCAGCTTAAGGACCACCCGGGACTCGGGGGAAGAGACCCAGTACTTC. Translation: CASSLRTTRDSGEETQYF.

V is TRBV12-3 or TRBV12-4 and J is TRBJ1-2; D ambiguous. The CDR3 sequence is 14 residues long. The V and J ends lost 3 bases and 5 bases respectively, with 13 bases between them. For the CDR3, the DNA is TGTGCCAGCAGTTTCCCGGACTGGAGATATGGCTACACCTTC. Encoded protein: CASSFPDWRYGYTF.

Comment on this clonotype: One end of the junction is discordant with germline, which a read error may explain. CDR3 loop: CATSRDFSLSREAQYF. The CDR3 nucleotides read TGTGCCACCAGCAGAGATTTCTCTCTATCGCGAGAGGCCCAGTACTTC. The V and J genes are TRBV15 and TRBJ2-5; D is uncertain. From germline, CDR1 is LNHNV and CDR2 YYDKDF (reference sequence). This CDR3 contains 16 residues.

This chain connects TRBV5-1 to TRBJ2-7; D is uncertain. V was pared by 4 bases and J by 2 bases, with 13 bases between. Germline V lookup: CDR1 SGHRS, CDR2 YFSETQ. The CDR3 sequence is 14 residues long. CDR3 region: CASSPRLHPYEQYF. In DNA, the CDR3 is TGCGCCAGCAGCCCCCGTCTGCACCCCTACGAGCAGTACTTC. Full variable domain (rest looked up from reference TRBV5-1 and TRBJ2-7): KAGVTQTPRYLIKTRGQQVTLSCSPISGHRSVSWYQQTPGQGLQFLFEYFSETQRNKGNFPGRFSGRQFSNSRSEMNVSTLELGDSALYLCASSPRLHPYEQYFGPGTRLTVT.

This clonotype was counted only a few times. V gene TRBV18 combines with J gene TRBJ1-1; possible D gene TRBD1, 5 bases. The CDR3 extends over 16 amino acids. The germline V gene has CDR1 KGHSH and CDR2 LQKENI. V was cut by 1 base and J by 0 bases, with 12 bases left in between. The CDR3 DNA follows: TGTGCCAGCTCACCACGTGTAAGGGGAATGAACACTGAAGCTTTCTTT. This sequence encodes CASSPRVRGMNTEAFF.

This clonotype was counted a few times. The rearrangement uses TRBV12-3 or TRBV12-4 and TRBJ2-5; either TRBD1 or TRBD2 may fit D (5 bases each). Trimming removed 5 bases from V and 0 bases from J, with 13 bases in between. CDR3 size: 15 residues. The chain's CDR3 is CASSLGPLDQETQYF. CDR3 coding DNA: TGTGCCAGCAGTCTGGGACCGCTAGACCAAGAGACCCAGTACTTC.

This clonotype occurred a few times. This sequence joins TRBV27 and TRBJ2-3; tentatively, D is TRBD2 (6 bases). CDR1 MNHEY and CDR2 SMNVEV come from the germline V gene (reference sequence). The CDR3 length is 15 residues. V lost 4 bases, J lost 3 bases, and 14 bases lay in between. The CDR3: CASSYSRAGTDTQYF. Written as DNA, the CDR3 is TGTGCCAGCAGTTATTCTAGGGCGGGGACAGATACGCAGTATTTT.

This clonotype was found a few times. One junction end does not reproduce the germline sequence, and a read error may be involved. The DNA for the CDR3 is TGCAGTCCTAGTCGAACTAGCGGAAACACAGATACGCAGTATTTT. Translating gives CSPSRTSGNTDTQYF. The chain links TRBV20-1 to TRBJ2-3, with 8 bases identical to TRBD2. The CDR3 consists of 15 residues. Germline V lookup: CDR1 DFQATT, CDR2 SNEGSKA (reference sequence).

The chain employs TRBV5-1 and TRBJ2-5, with 7 positions matching TRBD1. CDR3 length: 15 amino acids. V gave up 2 bases and J gave up 3 bases; unmatched junction bases: 7. CDR1 SGHRS and CDR2 YFSETQ come from the germline V gene. This CDR3 reads CASSLVRQGEETQYF. CDR3 coding DNA: TGCGCCAGCAGCTTAGTTCGACAGGGAGAAGAGACCCAGTACTTC.

V is TRBV28 and J is TRBJ2-3, with D unresolved. The V end was cut by 2 bases, the J end by 0 bases, with 6 bases between. The germline CDR1 and CDR2 sequences are MDHEN and SYDVKM. The CDR3 consists of 14 residues. The CDR3 is CASSLPGSTDTQYF. CDR3 nucleotides: TGTGCCAGCAGTTTACCAGGTAGCACAGATACGCAGTATTTT.

This sequence joins TRBV18 and TRBJ1-5, with D maybe TRBD1 (5 bases). The V end was cut by 2 bases, the J end by 3 bases, with 11 bases between. In germline, CDR1 is KGHSH, CDR2 LQKENI. This CDR3 is built from 15 residues. CDR3 coding DNA: TGTGCCAGCTCACCAAAGGCAGGGCTCAATCAGCCCCAGCATTTT. Translated: CASSPKAGLNQPQHF.

The chain is built from TRBV5-1 and TRBJ1-1, with a possible D match to TRBD1 (5 bases). Trimming shortened V by 4 bases and J by 2 bases, and 15 bases separated the two germline ends. The CDR3 is made up of 15 amino acids. Germline loops: CDR1 SGHRS, CDR2 YFSETQ. The CDR3 sequence is CASSHPGPINTEAFF. The DNA for the CDR3 is TGCGCCAGCAGCCACCCGGGACCGATAAACACTGAAGCTTTCTTT.

V gene TRBV3-1 combines with J gene TRBJ2-1, with 12 bases identical to TRBD2. This CDR3 has 16 residues. Trimming at V came to 4 bases and at J to 4 bases, leaving 5 bases not matched to a gene. Germline V gives CDR1 LGHDT, CDR2 YNNKEL (reference sequence). CDR3: CASSPVTSGSYNEQFF. CDR3 coding DNA: TGTGCCAGCAGCCCCGTGACTAGCGGGAGTTACAATGAGCAGTTCTTC.

The V call is TRBV20-1, the J call TRBJ2-7; 11 bases fit TRBD2. Germline V CDR1 and CDR2: DFQATT, SNEGSKA (reference sequence). V was clipped by 0 bases and J by 1 base; unmatched bases: 11. The CDR3 is 18 residues long. The CDR3 DNA reads TGCAGTGCTAGAGATGCAAGGCTAGCGGGAGGTCCATCCTACGAGCAGTACTTC. It encodes CSARDARLAGGPSYEQYF.

This clonotype was counted a few times. The V gene is TRBV10-3, the J gene TRBJ2-7; D tentatively fits TRBD1 or TRBD2 (6 bases each). Germline assignment: CDR1 ENHRY and CDR2 SYGVKD. This CDR3 is 14 amino acids long. V was clipped by 4 bases and J by 2 bases, with 12 bases between them. The CDR3 bases are TGTGCCATCAGTGTGGGGGGCCCGGCCTACGAGCAGTACTTC. It encodes CAISVGGPAYEQYF.

V usage is TRBV7-9 and J usage is TRBJ1-2, with a possible D match to TRBD1 (5 bases). The CDR3 length is 13 residues. Germline V CDR1 and CDR2: SEHNR, FQNEAQ (reference sequence). V was pared by 5 bases and J by 4 bases, with 11 bases between. CDR3 sequence (DNA): TGTGCCAGCAGCCCGACAGAGATCTATGGCTACACCTTC. This sequence encodes CASSPTEIYGYTF.

This clonotype was recorded a few times. This rearrangement joins TRBV27 to TRBJ2-6; the D gene is possibly TRBD2 (5 bases). This CDR3 comprises 15 residues. Germline assignment: CDR1 MNHEY and CDR2 SMNVEV (reference sequence). V gave up 6 bases and J gave up 2 bases, with 11 bases separating them. CDR3 residues: CASRSEGAGANVLTF. The CDR3 nucleotides read TGTGCCAGCAGGAGCGAGGGTGCTGGGGCCAACGTCCTGACTTTC.

This clonotype has at least ten counts. The chain employs TRBV12-3 or TRBV12-4 and TRBJ2-3; 7 nucleotides match TRBD2. The CDR3 contains 16 residues. J gave up 4 bases and V 6 bases, and 13 bases lay outside the gene matches. CDR3 sequence reads: CASSPSWTSQSDTQYF. The DNA of the CDR3 is TGTGCCAGCAGCCCGAGCTGGACTAGTCAGTCAGATACGCAGTATTTT.

The chain recombines TRBV10-3 with TRBJ2-5; D ambiguous. CDR1 ENHRY and CDR2 SYGVKD come from the germline V gene. V was trimmed by 1 base and J by 3 bases, leaving 12 bases between them. The CDR3 contains 15 residues. The CDR3 DNA is TGTGCCATCAGTGAGTGGACGGCCCGGAAAGAGACCCAGTACTTC. Translating gives CAISEWTARKETQYF.

A note on this clonotype: One junction end disagrees with the germline gene, perhaps due to a read error. The chain recombines TRBV7-9 with TRBJ2-4; 8 positions agree with TRBD1. Germline loops: CDR1 SEHNR, CDR2 FQNEAQ (reference sequence). The CDR3 is 14 amino acids. The CDR3 region has the DNA TGTTCCAGCAGCTTAGCGAACAGGGGGAACATTCAGTACTTC. This gives the protein CSSSLANRGNIQYF.

The table lists this clonotype with a few counts. V gene TRBV7-2 combines with J gene TRBJ2-5, with a tentative D call TRBD1 (6 bases). CDR3 length: 16 residues. V lost 1 base and J lost 0, with 12 bases in between. In germline, CDR1 is SGHTA, CDR2 FQGNSA. This CDR3 is CASSLERGIYQETQYF. Written as DNA, the CDR3 is TGTGCCAGCAGCTTAGAGAGGGGGATTTACCAAGAGACCCAGTACTTC.

In its sample, this clonotype was seen a few times. V is TRBV5-1 and J is TRBJ2-3; the D gene is possibly TRBD1 (6 bases). Per germline, CDR1 SGHRS and CDR2 YFSETQ. Between the trimmed V and J ends, which lost 0 bases and 6 bases, there was a span of 11 bases. CDR3 length: 14 amino acids. CDR3 amino acids: CASSLGTVGDTQYF. CDR3 bases: TGCGCCAGCAGCTTGGGGACAGTGGGGGATACGCAGTATTTT.

The genes are TRBV7-3 and TRBJ2-1; D remains unclear. This CDR3 contains 13 residues. Germline V gene lookup returns CDR1 SGHTA and CDR2 FQGTGA. V lost 5 bases to trimming and J lost 7 bases, with 12 bases between them. The DNA of the CDR3 is TGTGCCAGCAGCCTGAGCCGACCGAATGAGCAGTTCTTC. This encodes CASSLSRPNEQFF. The variable domain in full, with the rest retrieved from reference TRBV7-3 and TRBJ2-1, is GAGVSQTPSNKVTEKGKYVELRCDPISGHTALYWYRQSLGQGPEFLIYFQGTGAADDSGLPNDRFFAVRPEGSVSTLKIQRTERGDSAVYLCASSLSRPNEQFFGPGTRLTVL.